These 23 T cell receptor beta chains share one sample of origin, sequenced in a study of cytomegalovirus exposure and HLA in healthy donors. Primers: 60 Vbeta forward and 13 Jbeta reverse. TCRdb's copy holds only in-frame clones and misses some; the assay was immunoSEQ multiplex PCR. The sample includes approximately 200,000 clones, more than 65% of them seen just once. The sample consisted of PBMCs. These receptors came from a girl between 5 and 17 years old in good health and CMV-seropositive.

The genes are TRBV7-9 and TRBJ2-1; D remains unclear. Between the trimmed V and J ends, which lost 4 bases and 10 bases, there was a span of 8 bases. The CDR3 runs 11 residues. From germline, CDR1 is SEHNR and CDR2 FQNEAQ (reference sequence). Here the CDR3 reads CASSYRFEQFF. For the CDR3, the DNA is TGTGCCAGCAGCTATAGATTCGAGCAGTTCTTC.

The chain carries TRBV18 and TRBJ1-5, with D unclear. The V and J ends lost 1 base and 1 base respectively, with 8 bases between them. This CDR3 contains 15 residues. CDR1 KGHSH and CDR2 LQKENI come from the germline V gene. The DNA of the CDR3 is TGTGCCAGCTCACCACAGGGAGGGAGCAATCAGCCCCAGCATTTT. Protein: CASSPQGGSNQPQHF.

CDR3 nucleotides: TGTGCCAGCAGTGCAAGTACAGGGGGACCCTATGGCTACACCTTC. This codes for CASSASTGGPYGYTF. The chain joins TRBV25-1 to TRBJ1-2; TRBD1 matches 8 bases. The CDR3 has 15 residues. Unmatched junction bases numbered 8, after V lost 4 bases and J lost 4 bases. The germline CDR1 and CDR2 sequences are MGHDK and SYGVNS.

The chain joins TRBV30 to TRBJ1-2; D perhaps matches TRBD1 (5 bases). Per the germline V gene, CDR1 is GTSNPN and CDR2 is SVGIG (reference sequence). The CDR3 spans 13 residues. The V end lost 5 bases, the J end lost 7 bases, and 17 bases lay between the germline ends. CDR3 region: CAWGPGLGSGYTF. The CDR3 DNA follows: TGTGCCTGGGGGCCGGGACTCGGGAGTGGCTACACCTTC.

The rearrangement links TRBV5-4 to TRBJ1-4; 7 positions agree with TRBD1. With V trimmed by 2 bases and J by 7 bases, 8 bases remained unmatched. Germline lookup yields CDR1 SGHNT and CDR2 YYREEE (reference sequence). This CDR3 comprises 15 residues. CDR3 DNA sequence: TGTGCCAGCAGCTTTGGAGGGGGCGATGGTGAAAAACTGTTTTTT. It specifies CASSFGGGDGEKLFF.

The J gene is TRBJ2-2, the V gene TRBV30, with 8 nucleotides matching TRBD2. CDR1 GTSNPN and CDR2 SVGIG come from the germline V gene (reference sequence). The CDR3 consists of 16 residues. V lost 1 base and J lost 7; bases outside the gene matches: 11. CDR3 DNA: TGTGCCTGGAGTGAGGGCGGGGGGCCCTTGGGCGGGGAGCTGTTTTTT. Protein product: CAWSEGGGPLGGELFF.

The chain has TRBV6-5 and TRBJ2-6, with D hard to call. In germline, CDR1 is MNHEY, CDR2 SVGAGI. This CDR3 is 15 amino acids long. V was pared by 4 bases and J by 0 bases, with 7 bases between. This CDR3 is CASSSHSSGANVLTF. For the CDR3, the DNA is TGTGCCAGCAGTTCTCACAGCTCTGGGGCCAACGTCCTGACTTTC.

This clone was detected only a few times. The chain is built from TRBV4-3 and TRBJ2-7, with TRBD1 identical over 9 bases. CDR1 and CDR2 from the germline V gene are LGHNA and YSLEER. V gave up 3 bases and J gave up 6 bases; unmatched junction bases: 6. The CDR3 has 14 amino acids. CDR3 sequence (DNA): TGCGCCAGCAGCCAGGACGGACAGGGGCTCGAGCAGTACTTC. Translating gives CASSQDGQGLEQYF.

This chain connects TRBV4-3 to TRBJ2-7, with D maybe TRBD2 (5 bases). Germline V CDR1 and CDR2: LGHNA, YSLEER. V shed 0 bases and J shed 2 bases, with 14 bases lying between them. This CDR3 has 16 amino acids. The DNA of the CDR3 is TGCGCCAGCAGCCAAGACTTCGGGGTCCTCCCCTACGAGCAGTACTTC. This gives the protein CASSQDFGVLPYEQYF.

The chain has TRBV19 and TRBJ2-7; D may be TRBD2 (6 bases). Germline V gene sequence: CDR1 LNHDA, CDR2 SQIVND (reference sequence). V was shortened by 6 bases and J by 0 bases, with 18 bases between the two germline ends. This CDR3 comprises 16 residues. CDR3 region: CASSRAEGVGSYEQYF. CDR3 sequence (DNA): TGTGCCAGTAGCCGAGCGGAGGGAGTGGGCTCCTACGAGCAGTACTTC.

The gene calls are TRBV12-5 and TRBJ2-5, with a tentative D call TRBD1 (5 bases). There are 15 residues in the CDR3. The germline CDR1 and CDR2 sequences are LGHNT and FRNRAP. The V end was cut by 0 bases, the J end by 6 bases, with 14 bases between. The DNA for the CDR3 is TGTGCTAGTGGTTTGGTAGAAGGCAGGGTAAAGACCCAGTACTTC. Protein: CASGLVEGRVKTQYF.

The CDR3 is CASSSPGQGNTGELFF. Here the CDR3 DNA reads TGCGCCAGCAGCTCACCGGGACAGGGGAACACCGGGGAGCTGTTTTTT. The V and J genes are TRBV5-1 and TRBJ2-2, with 9 bases matching TRBD1. The CDR3 length is 16 residues. V was clipped by 3 bases and J by 1 base; unmatched bases: 4. Germline V CDR1 and CDR2: SGHRS, YFSETQ.

The rearrangement uses TRBV7-8 and TRBJ2-2, with 11 positions matching TRBD2. This CDR3 has 16 residues. Trimming took 3 bases from V and 5 from J; bases not matched to a gene: 5. Germline-derived CDR1 and CDR2 are SGHVS and FQNEAQ. In DNA, the CDR3 is TGTGCCAGCAGCTTGTCCGGGACTAGCGGTACCGGGGAGCTGTTTTTT. Translated, it gives CASSLSGTSGTGELFF. Complete variable domain (other parts from reference TRBV7-8 and TRBJ2-2): GAGVSQSPRYKVAKRGQDVALRCDPISGHVSLFWYQQALGQGPEFLTYFQNEAQLDKSGLPSDRFFAERPEGSVSTLKIQRTQQEDSAVYLCASSLSGTSGTGELFFGEGSRLTVL.

The chain carries TRBV5-8 and TRBJ2-1; 8 positions match TRBD1. In germline, CDR1 is SGHTS, CDR2 YDEGEE. This CDR3 has 16 amino acids. The ends lost 0 bases at V and 8 bases at J; junction bases unmatched: 10. CDR3 residues: CASSLGGGDRRDEQFF. Here the CDR3 DNA reads TGTGCCAGCAGCTTGGGTGGTGGGGACAGGCGGGATGAGCAGTTCTTC.

CDR3 loop: CASSLRSGGGTGFYEQYF. In nucleotides, the CDR3 is TGTGCCAGCAGCTTAAGGTCAGGTGGTGGGACAGGATTCTACGAGCAGTACTTC. V usage is TRBV7-8 and J usage is TRBJ2-7, with TRBD1 identical over 8 bases. The V gene's germline CDR1 is SGHVS and CDR2 FQNEAQ. With 2 bases clipped from V and 3 bases from J, the junction kept 15 bases outside the gene matches. The CDR3 totals 18 residues. Using reference TRBV7-8 and TRBJ2-7 for the parts outside the CDR3, the full variable domain is GAGVSQSPRYKVAKRGQDVALRCDPISGHVSLFWYQQALGQGPEFLTYFQNEAQLDKSGLPSDRFFAERPEGSVSTLKIQRTQQEDSAVYLCASSLRSGGGTGFYEQYFGPGTRLTVT.

The rearrangement uses TRBV5-4 and TRBJ2-5; TRBD2 matches at 10 bases. The CDR3 length is 15 residues. The germline V gene has CDR1 SGHNT and CDR2 YYREEE (reference sequence). Trimming at V came to 2 bases and at J to 4 bases, leaving 5 bases not matched to a gene. The CDR3 region has the DNA TGTGCCAGCAGCTTCACTAGCGGGGTCCCAGAGACCCAGTACTTC. Residues: CASSFTSGVPETQYF.

V usage is TRBV12-5 and J usage is TRBJ2-2, with 8 bases fitting TRBD2. J was trimmed by 4 bases and V by 0 bases; bases with no gene match: 10. In germline, CDR1 is LGHNT, CDR2 FRNRAP. The CDR3 has 18 amino acids. The CDR3 sequence is CASGLVRGGGQPTGELFF. Written as DNA, the CDR3 is TGTGCTAGTGGTTTGGTACGGGGCGGGGGGCAACCCACCGGGGAGCTGTTTTTT.

This chain joins TRBV5-1 and TRBJ2-5; maybe TRBD2 (5 bases). Trimming removed 0 bases at V and 7 bases at J, with 13 bases between. The germline V gene encodes CDR1 SGHRS and CDR2 YFSETQ. This CDR3 comprises 14 residues. This chain's CDR3 is CASSLDGAAGTQYF. The DNA for the CDR3 is TGCGCCAGCAGCTTGGATGGAGCGGCAGGGACCCAGTACTTC.

The chain combines TRBV29-1 with TRBJ1-1; 10 bases align to TRBD1. Germline V gives CDR1 SQVTM, CDR2 ANQGSEA. This CDR3 has 13 residues. Unmatched junction bases numbered 5, after V lost 4 bases and J lost 6 bases. The CDR3 DNA sequence: TGCAGCGTTGGCCGGGACAGGGGACCTGAAGCTTTCTTT. It encodes CSVGRDRGPEAFF.

Only a few counts were recorded for this clone. The chain joins TRBV4-1 to TRBJ2-5; 15 positions match TRBD2. The CDR3 covers 16 residues. Germline V gives CDR1 MGHRA, CDR2 YSYEKL. The junction had 2 bases not matched to a gene; V was cut back by 4 bases and J by 2 bases. CDR3 residues: CASSRGLAGGQETQYF. Here the CDR3 DNA reads TGCGCCAGCAGCCGCGGACTAGCGGGGGGGCAAGAGACCCAGTACTTC.

This clone has a single count. The chain has TRBV4-3 and TRBJ2-3; 9 nucleotides line up with TRBD2. The germline V gene encodes CDR1 LGHNA and CDR2 YSLEER. The length of the CDR3 is 17 residues. With V trimmed by 2 bases and J by 4 bases, 10 bases remained unmatched. CDR3 nucleotides: TGCGCCAGCAGCCAACAAGCCACCCGCGGGGGGGCAGATACGCAGTATTTT. This translates into CASSQQATRGGADTQYF.

This chain uses TRBV5-1 with TRBJ2-3; no reliable D call. This CDR3 is 16 amino acids long. Deletions cut 2 bases from V and 2 bases from J, with 15 bases between. CDR1 is SGHRS and CDR2 is YFSETQ in the germline V gene. CDR3 DNA sequence: TGCGCCAGCAGCTTTCGGGTCTCTCCGTACACAGATACGCAGTATTTT. Translated: CASSFRVSPYTDTQYF.

This clone was picked up a small number of times. The J gene is TRBJ2-3, the V gene TRBV7-2, with 13 bases that match TRBD2. The germline V gene has CDR1 SGHTA and CDR2 FQGNSA. The CDR3 has 16 amino acids. The V segment lost 4 bases and the J segment 4 bases; nucleotides outside the gene matches: 5. Here the CDR3 reads CASSSAGTSGADTQYF. CDR3 nucleotide sequence: TGTGCCAGCAGCTCCGCCGGGACTAGCGGGGCAGATACGCAGTATTTT.